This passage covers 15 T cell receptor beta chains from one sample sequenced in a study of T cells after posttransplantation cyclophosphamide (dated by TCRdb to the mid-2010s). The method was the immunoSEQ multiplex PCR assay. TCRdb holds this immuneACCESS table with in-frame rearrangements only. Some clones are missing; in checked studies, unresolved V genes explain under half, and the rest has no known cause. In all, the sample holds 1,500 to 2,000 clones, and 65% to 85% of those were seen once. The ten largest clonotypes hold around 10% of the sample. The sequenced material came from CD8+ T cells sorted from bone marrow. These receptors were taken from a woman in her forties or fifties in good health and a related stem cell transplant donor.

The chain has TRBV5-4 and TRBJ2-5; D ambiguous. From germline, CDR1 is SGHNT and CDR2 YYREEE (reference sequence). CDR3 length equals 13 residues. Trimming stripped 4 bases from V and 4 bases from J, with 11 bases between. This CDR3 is CASSDAPGETQYF. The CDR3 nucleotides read TGTGCCAGCAGCGACGCTCCGGGAGAGACCCAGTACTTC.

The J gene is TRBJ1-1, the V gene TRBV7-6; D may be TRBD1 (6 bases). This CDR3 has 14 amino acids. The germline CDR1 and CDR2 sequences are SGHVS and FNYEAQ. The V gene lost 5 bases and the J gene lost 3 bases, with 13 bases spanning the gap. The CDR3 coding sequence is TGTGCCAGCAGCGCCAGGGGTTCGGACACTGAAGCTTTCTTT. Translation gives CASSARGSDTEAFF.

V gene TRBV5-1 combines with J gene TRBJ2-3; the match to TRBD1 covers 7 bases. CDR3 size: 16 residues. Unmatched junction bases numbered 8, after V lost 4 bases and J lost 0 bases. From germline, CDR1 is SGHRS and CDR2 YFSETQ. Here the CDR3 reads CASSATGRLSTDTQYF. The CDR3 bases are TGCGCCAGCAGCGCGACAGGGAGACTTAGCACAGATACGCAGTATTTT. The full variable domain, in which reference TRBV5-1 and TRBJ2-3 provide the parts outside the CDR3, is KAGVTQTPRYLIKTRGQQVTLSCSPISGHRSVSWYQQTPGQGLQFLFEYFSETQRNKGNFPGRFSGRQFSNSRSEMNVSTLELGDSALYLCASSATGRLSTDTQYFGPGTRLTVL.

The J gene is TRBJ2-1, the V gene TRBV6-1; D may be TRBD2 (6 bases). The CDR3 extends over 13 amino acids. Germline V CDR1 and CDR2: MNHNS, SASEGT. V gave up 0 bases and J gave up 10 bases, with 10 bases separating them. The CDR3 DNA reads TGTGCCAGCAGTGAAGCTAGCGGCCCCGAGCAGTTCTTC. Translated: CASSEASGPEQFF.

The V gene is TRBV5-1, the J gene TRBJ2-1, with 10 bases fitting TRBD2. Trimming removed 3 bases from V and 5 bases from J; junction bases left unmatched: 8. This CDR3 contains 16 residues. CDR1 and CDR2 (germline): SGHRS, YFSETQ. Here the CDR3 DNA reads TGCGCCAGCAGCTCCACTAGCGGGGTATTCAACAATGAGCAGTTCTTC. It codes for CASSSTSGVFNNEQFF.

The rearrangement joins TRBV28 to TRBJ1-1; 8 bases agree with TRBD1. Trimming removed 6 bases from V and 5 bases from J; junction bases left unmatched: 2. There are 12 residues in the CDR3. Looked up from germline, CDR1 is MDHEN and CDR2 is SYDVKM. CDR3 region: CASRDRETEAFF. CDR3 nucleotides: TGTGCCAGCAGGGACAGGGAGACTGAAGCTTTCTTT.

The CDR3 DNA follows: TGTGCCAGCAGTGAATCCGGGACAGTGTCACTTAGTTTCGAGCAGTACTTC. Translated, it gives CASSESGTVSLSFEQYF. This sequence joins TRBV27 and TRBJ2-7; TRBD1 agrees at 7 bases. Germline V gene sequence: CDR1 MNHEY, CDR2 SMNVEV (reference sequence). V lost 5 bases and J lost 6; bases outside the gene matches: 19. The CDR3 sequence is 17 residues long.

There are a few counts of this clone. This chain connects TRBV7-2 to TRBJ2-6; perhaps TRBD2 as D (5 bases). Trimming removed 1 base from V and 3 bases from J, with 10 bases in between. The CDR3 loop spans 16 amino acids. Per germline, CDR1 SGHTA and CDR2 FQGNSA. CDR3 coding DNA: TGTGCCAGCAGCTTAGGGGGAGCAGGTGGGGCCAACGTCCTGACTTTC. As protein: CASSLGGAGGANVLTF.

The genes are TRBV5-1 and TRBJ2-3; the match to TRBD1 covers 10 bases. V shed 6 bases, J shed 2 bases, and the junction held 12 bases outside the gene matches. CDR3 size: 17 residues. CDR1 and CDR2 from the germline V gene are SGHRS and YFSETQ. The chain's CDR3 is CASTSVGGQGTTDTQYF. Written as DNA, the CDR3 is TGCGCCAGCACCTCGGTGGGGGGACAGGGGACCACAGATACGCAGTATTTT.

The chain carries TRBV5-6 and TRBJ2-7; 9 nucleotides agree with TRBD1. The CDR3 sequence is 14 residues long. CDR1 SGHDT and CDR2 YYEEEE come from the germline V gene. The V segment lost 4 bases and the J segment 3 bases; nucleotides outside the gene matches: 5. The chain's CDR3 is CASSPGQGFYEQYF. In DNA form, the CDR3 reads TGTGCCAGCAGCCCGGGACAGGGTTTCTACGAGCAGTACTTC.

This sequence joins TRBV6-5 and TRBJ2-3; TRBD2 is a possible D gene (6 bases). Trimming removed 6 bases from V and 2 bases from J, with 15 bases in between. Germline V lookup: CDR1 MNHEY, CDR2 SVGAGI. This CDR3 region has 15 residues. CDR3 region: CASRPRLDSTDTQYF. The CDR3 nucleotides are TGTGCCAGCAGACCAAGACTAGATTCCACAGATACGCAGTATTTT.

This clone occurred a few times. Here the CDR3 reads CASSLQLGLDANEQFF. In DNA form, the CDR3 reads TGTGCCAGCAGCCTCCAACTTGGACTAGATGCAAATGAGCAGTTCTTC. The chain joins TRBV7-8 to TRBJ2-1; 7 bases align to TRBD2. Germline CDR1 is SGHVS and CDR2 is FQNEAQ. This CDR3 has 16 amino acids. The junction had 14 bases not matched to a gene; V was cut back by 5 bases and J by 7 bases.

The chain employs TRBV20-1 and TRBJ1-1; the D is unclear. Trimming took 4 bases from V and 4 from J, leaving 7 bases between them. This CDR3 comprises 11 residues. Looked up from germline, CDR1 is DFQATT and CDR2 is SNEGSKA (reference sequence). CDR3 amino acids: CSAKYVTEAFF. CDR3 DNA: TGCAGTGCTAAATATGTCACTGAAGCTTTCTTT.

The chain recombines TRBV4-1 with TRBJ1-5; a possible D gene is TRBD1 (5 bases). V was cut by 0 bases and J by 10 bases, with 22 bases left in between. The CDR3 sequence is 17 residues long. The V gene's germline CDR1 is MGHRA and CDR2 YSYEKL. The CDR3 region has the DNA TGCGCCAGCAGCCAAGATGCAGGGCTGGTTGCAATCAGCCCCCAGCATTTT. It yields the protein CASSQDAGLVAISPQHF.

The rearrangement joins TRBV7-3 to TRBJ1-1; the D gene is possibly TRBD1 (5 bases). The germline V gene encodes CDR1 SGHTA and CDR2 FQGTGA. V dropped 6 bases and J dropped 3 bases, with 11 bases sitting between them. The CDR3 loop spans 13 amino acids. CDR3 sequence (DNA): TGTGCCAGCAGGCGGTGGGGGGACACTGAAGCTTTCTTT. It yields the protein CASRRWGDTEAFF.